These 3 T cell receptor beta chains came from one sample sequenced in a study of vaccination and CD4 T cells after COVID-19. These TCRs' antigens remain unknown. Sample treatment: approximately nine-day PBMC culture with coronavirus spike peptide pools or control peptides (ViraFEST assay). Oncomine TCR Beta short-read sequencing was applied to DNA from cultured CD4+ T cells. TCRdb analysed the PCR reads with MiXCR anew, one entry per CDR3 protein. The repertoire has around 18,000 distinct CDR3 sequences, approximately 50% of them found once; the top ten carry 10%. The sequencing used CD4+ T cells from blood, cultured in vitro, collected before SARS-CoV-2 vaccination. The receptors here all came from a human donor who had recovered from COVID-19.

This chain links TRBV10-1 with TRBJ2-1; 11 bases map to TRBD2. Germline lookup yields CDR1 WNHNN and CDR2 SYGVQD (reference sequence). V dropped 4 bases and J dropped 1; count of bases not matched to a gene: 3. The CDR3 spans 16 residues. CDR3 in DNA: TGCGCCAGCAGTGCGGGACTAGCGGAATCCTACAATGAGCAGTTCTTC. Protein product: CASSAGLAESYNEQFF.

In this sample, this clonotype turned up a few times. This chain uses TRBV7-8 with TRBJ1-5; TRBD1 matches 8 bases. This CDR3 is 15 amino acids long. The junction had 6 bases not matched to a gene; V was cut back by 5 bases and J by 3 bases. Germline V gene lookup returns CDR1 SGHVS and CDR2 FQNEAQ. Written as DNA, the CDR3 is TGTGCCAGCAGCCTGGGACAGGCGATCAATCAGCCCCAGCATTTT. It encodes CASSLGQAINQPQHF.

The table lists this clonotype with a count of one. The chain combines TRBV7-2 with TRBJ2-3; D perhaps matches TRBD2 (6 bases). V was cut by 5 bases and J by 6 bases, with 18 bases left in between. CDR3 length equals 15 residues. Germline CDR1 and CDR2: SGHTA and FQGNSA. CDR3 residues: CASSPASGAGDTQYF. The CDR3 region has the DNA TGTGCCAGCAGCCCCGCATCGGGAGCAGGGGATACGCAGTATTTT.